What follows describes a single T cell receptor beta chain. Its antigen is currently unknown. The germline V and J ends were trimmed by 0 bases and 4 bases, with 8 bases remaining between them. From germline, CDR1 is SGHTA and CDR2 FQGNSA. This CDR3 has 14 amino acids. Method: immunoSEQ multiplex PCR; TCRdb's copy keeps in-frame clones and lacks some. This table holds 65,000 to 80,000 clones, about 92% found once. This entry comes from a study of T cell responses to AZD1222 COVID-19 vaccine. The study's findings and limits: White British people made up most donors, females outnumbered males, and clonal diversity was possibly underestimated.

This chain connects TRBV7-2 to TRBJ2-3, with unresolved D. The sequence was collected from an adult in good health. This specimen consisted of peripheral blood, obtained on day 0 of MenACWY control vaccination. This chain's CDR3 is CASSLASAPDTQYF. The CDR3 DNA is TGTGCCAGCAGCTTAGCGTCAGCCCCAGATACGCAGTATTTT.